The present T cell receptor beta chain was sequenced within a study of beta chain features in type 1 diabetes. Findings and caveats of the study: In every one of the four CD4+ subsets, TCRB CDR3s were moderately but significantly shorter in Type 1 diabetes patients.

J lost 8 bases, V lost 1 base, and 6 bases had no gene match. Germline assignment: CDR1 GTSNPN and CDR2 SVGIG (reference sequence). The CDR3 loop spans 14 amino acids. As concerns this clone: The antigen remains unidentified.

TCRB transcripts that were expressed got sequenced, as all of the isolated RNA had been reverse transcribed. Profiled with immunoSEQ multiplex PCR; TCRdb holds only in-frame clones, not every one. The sample gives 25,000 to 30,000 clones, 49% of which show up once; 0.25% to 0.35% is in the top ten. The sample was stem cell memory CD4+ T cells from blood. The source of this sequence is a man between 25 and 39 years old with type 1 diabetes. This sequence joins TRBV30 and TRBJ1-2, with 11 bases matching TRBD1. The CDR3: CAWSGTGGSGGYTF. In DNA form, the CDR3 reads TGTGCCTGGAGTGGGACAGGGGGCTCGGGAGGCTACACCTTC.